These 23 T cell receptor beta chains were all obtained from the same sample, sequenced in a study of T cell changes during pregnancy in multiple sclerosis. Assay: immunoSEQ multiplex PCR; the TCRdb copy retains only in-frame clones and omits some. The table has tens of thousands of clones, almost 95% seen once; the top ten hold over 2%. The sequenced sample was peripheral blood, obtained before pregnancy. These receptors were taken from a female donor with multiple sclerosis, enrolled in a pregnancy study.

The chain combines TRBV27 with TRBJ1-5, with D maybe TRBD1 (6 bases). The CDR3 has 15 amino acids. Germline CDR1 and CDR2: MNHEY and SMNVEV (reference sequence). V was pared by 7 bases and J by 3 bases, with 16 bases between. The CDR3 coding sequence is TGTGCCAGCAAGGTGGGTCAGGGGCCCAATCAGCCCCAGCATTTT. Its translation: CASKVGQGPNQPQHF.

The chain is built from TRBV4-3 and TRBJ2-1, with 8 bases identical to TRBD2. After removal of 1 base from V and 3 bases from J, the junction contained 11 bases not matched to a gene. The CDR3 runs 18 residues. CDR1 and CDR2 (germline): LGHNA, YSLEER. The CDR3 DNA reads TGCGCCAGCAGCCAAGCGCCCTTACTAGCGGCCATCTACAATGAGCAGTTCTTC. It codes for CASSQAPLLAAIYNEQFF.

In this sample, this clone turned up once. V is TRBV5-4 and J is TRBJ2-3, with 7 bases that match TRBD1. Germline V gives CDR1 SGHNT, CDR2 YYREEE (reference sequence). This CDR3 contains 16 residues. J lost 0 bases, V lost 4 bases, and 8 bases had no gene match. This CDR3 reads CASSPPTGVSTDTQYF. CDR3 DNA sequence: TGTGCCAGCAGCCCACCAACAGGGGTTAGCACAGATACGCAGTATTTT. Supplemented by reference TRBV5-4 and TRBJ2-3, the full variable domain reads ETGVTQSPTHLIKTRGQQVTLRCSSQSGHNTVSWYQQALGQGPQFIFQYYREEENGRGNFPPRFSGLQFPNYSSELNVNALELDDSALYLCASSPPTGVSTDTQYFGPGTRLTVL.

This chain joins TRBV19 and TRBJ1-4; TRBD1 might be the D (6 bases). The CDR3 is 15 amino acids. Germline V lookup: CDR1 LNHDA, CDR2 SQIVND (reference sequence). The V end lost 5 bases, the J end lost 6 bases, and 16 bases lay between the germline ends. This CDR3 reads CASSAGGAGDEKLFF. CDR3 coding DNA: TGTGCCAGTAGTGCTGGTGGGGCAGGGGATGAAAAACTGTTTTTT.

CDR3 residues: CASSQDFGEVNTEAFF. As DNA, the CDR3 is TGTGCCAGCAGCCAAGATTTCGGGGAAGTTAACACTGAAGCTTTCTTT. The genes are TRBV14 and TRBJ1-1; D remains ambiguous. Trimming cost V 0 bases and J 2 bases, with 13 bases left between them. Germline-derived CDR1 and CDR2 are SGHDN and FVKESK. The CDR3 consists of 16 residues.

The V and J genes are TRBV28 and TRBJ2-1; 7 nucleotides match TRBD1. V shed 4 bases and J 11 bases; nucleotides not matched to a gene: 2. Per the germline V gene, CDR1 is MDHEN and CDR2 is SYDVKM. There are 11 residues in the CDR3. CDR3 nucleotide sequence: TGTGCCAGCAGTTCAGGGGGTAAGCAGTTCTTC. This encodes CASSSGGKQFF.

The V and J genes are TRBV7-2 and TRBJ2-5; TRBD2 aligns across 13 bases. The CDR3 extends over 15 amino acids. V was pared by 1 base and J by 6 bases, with 2 bases of the junction left unmatched. In germline, CDR1 is SGHTA, CDR2 FQGNSA. As DNA, the CDR3 is TGTGCCAGCAGCTTAGAACTAGCGGGAGGGCAGACCCAGTACTTC. Encoded protein: CASSLELAGGQTQYF.

This clone appeared a few times. The V and J genes are TRBV28 and TRBJ2-7; TRBD1 agrees at 7 bases. The CDR3 is 14 residues long. Looked up from germline, CDR1 is MDHEN and CDR2 is SYDVKM. J lost 5 bases, V lost 6 bases, and 10 bases had no gene match. The CDR3 protein is CASSVDRAEDEQYF. CDR3 DNA sequence: TGTGCCAGCAGCGTAGACAGGGCCGAGGACGAGCAGTACTTC. The variable domain in full, with the rest retrieved from reference TRBV28 and TRBJ2-7, is DVKVTQSSRYLVKRTGEKVFLECVQDMDHENMFWYRQDPGLGLRLIYFSYDVKMKEKGDIPEGYSVSREKKERFSLILESASTNQTSMYLCASSVDRAEDEQYFGPGTRLTVT.

This clone was found once. The chain joins TRBV11-2 to TRBJ2-1, with TRBD2 identical over 8 bases. CDR3 length: 13 amino acids. Germline CDR1 reads SGHAT; CDR2 reads FQNNGV. Trimming cost V 7 bases and J 11 bases; bases outside gene matches: 10. For the CDR3, the DNA is TGTGCCAGCACAGGGGCTAGCGGGCCGAAGCAGTTCTTC. Translated, it gives CASTGASGPKQFF.

This chain joins TRBV9 and TRBJ2-2, with D possibly being TRBD1 (6 bases). Germline lookup yields CDR1 SGDLS and CDR2 YYNGEE. Trimming shortened V by 3 bases and J by 2 bases, and 14 bases separated the two germline ends. The CDR3 contains 16 residues. The CDR3 loop is CASSGTGTPNTGELFF. CDR3 nucleotide sequence: TGTGCCAGCAGCGGAACCGGGACACCAAACACCGGGGAGCTGTTTTTT.

This chain uses TRBV5-1 with TRBJ1-5, with TRBD1 as a possible D gene (5 bases). This CDR3 contains 15 residues. The germline gives CDR1 SGHRS, CDR2 YFSETQ. V was shortened by 0 bases and J by 6 bases, with 13 bases between the two germline ends. The CDR3 here is CASSLGRGPSQPQHF. Here the CDR3 DNA reads TGCGCCAGCAGCTTGGGGAGGGGACCAAGTCAGCCCCAGCATTTT.

The rearrangement links TRBV7-9 to TRBJ2-1; 10 bases are a match to TRBD2. V lost 8 bases to trimming and J lost 0 bases; unmatched junction nucleotides: 4. The germline V gene encodes CDR1 SEHNR and CDR2 FQNEAQ (reference sequence). The CDR3 length is 15 residues. CDR3 DNA: TGTGCCAGCTTGGGGACTAGCGACTCCTACAATGAGCAGTTCTTC. This encodes CASLGTSDSYNEQFF.

DNA for the CDR3: TGTGCCAGCTCACCACACCGGGACACTGAAGCTTTCTTT. It yields the protein CASSPHRDTEAFF. This sequence joins TRBV18 and TRBJ1-1; D unclear. V was clipped by 1 base and J by 3 bases, with 6 bases between them. Germline lookup yields CDR1 KGHSH and CDR2 LQKENI. The CDR3 runs 13 residues.

The rearrangement uses TRBV29-1 and TRBJ1-2; no firm D call. The CDR3 is made up of 12 amino acids. V was cut by 0 bases and J by 10 bases, with 12 bases left in between. CDR1 and CDR2 (germline): SQVTM, ANQGSEA. The CDR3, as DNA: TGCAGCGTTGAAGATTATCCGGGGTCCTACACCTTC. Residues: CSVEDYPGSYTF.

The chain is built from TRBV4-2 and TRBJ2-7; tentatively, D is TRBD1 (6 bases). V dropped 5 bases and J dropped 3 bases, with 14 bases sitting between them. CDR1 LGHNA and CDR2 YNFKEQ come from the germline V gene. This CDR3 has 14 residues. The CDR3 DNA sequence: TGTGCCAGCAGCGCACAAGGGGGAAGCTACGAGCAGTACTTC. It is translated as CASSAQGGSYEQYF.

The V gene is TRBV29-1, the J gene TRBJ2-5; the match to TRBD1 covers 11 bases. The CDR3 is made up of 13 amino acids. Germline loops: CDR1 SQVTM, CDR2 ANQGSEA. V was pared by 6 bases and J by 4 bases, with 4 bases of the junction left unmatched. The CDR3 spells CSVDRGLGETQYF. The CDR3, as DNA: TGCAGCGTGGACAGGGGGCTAGGAGAGACCCAGTACTTC.

The chain combines TRBV9 with TRBJ1-1; unclear D gene. This CDR3 spans 13 amino acids. Trimming removed 1 base from V and 0 bases from J, with 4 bases in between. CDR1 is SGDLS, CDR2 YYNGEE, per germline. The CDR3 spells CASSVTVNTEAFF. The CDR3 nucleotides read TGTGCCAGCAGCGTAACAGTGAACACTGAAGCTTTCTTT. The complete variable domain, with remaining parts taken from reference TRBV9 and TRBJ1-1, reads DSGVTQTPKHLITATGQRVTLRCSPRSGDLSVYWYQQSLDQGLQFLIQYYNGEERAKGNILERFSAQQFPDLHSELNLSSLELGDSALYFCASSVTVNTEAFFGQGTRLTVV.

This chain connects TRBV28 to TRBJ2-7, with 8 bases lining up with TRBD1. V shed 10 bases, J shed 2 bases, and the junction held 4 bases outside the gene matches. The CDR3 is 12 residues long. Germline assignment: CDR1 MDHEN and CDR2 SYDVKM. The CDR3 nucleotides are TGTGCCACCCGGGACAGGCCCTACGAGCAGTACTTC. This sequence encodes CATRDRPYEQYF. The full variable domain, with the rest looked up from reference TRBV28 and TRBJ2-7, is DVKVTQSSRYLVKRTGEKVFLECVQDMDHENMFWYRQDPGLGLRLIYFSYDVKMKEKGDIPEGYSVSREKKERFSLILESASTNQTSMYLCATRDRPYEQYFGPGTRLTVT.

The rearrangement links TRBV6-4 to TRBJ2-2; 7 nucleotides agree with TRBD1. Germline V lookup: CDR1 MRHNA, CDR2 SNTAGT. Trimming removed 8 bases from V and 1 base from J; junction bases left unmatched: 1. The CDR3 runs 13 residues. CDR3 nucleotide sequence: TGTGCCAGCCGACAGGGGAACACCGGGGAGCTGTTTTTT. It translates to CASRQGNTGELFF.

V is TRBV7-8 and J is TRBJ2-1; 10 bases line up with TRBD1. The V gene end was trimmed by 0 bases and the J gene end by 5 bases; junction bases not matched to a gene: 7. The CDR3 spans 17 residues. Germline-derived CDR1 and CDR2 are SGHVS and FQNEAQ. This CDR3 reads CASSLAFDRGRDNEQFF. The DNA of the CDR3 is TGTGCCAGCAGCTTAGCGTTCGACAGGGGGCGTGACAATGAGCAGTTCTTC.

V usage is TRBV27 and J usage is TRBJ2-3, with TRBD1 as a possible D gene (5 bases). In germline, CDR1 is MNHEY, CDR2 SMNVEV (reference sequence). V lost 1 base and J lost 2, with 10 bases in between. The CDR3 consists of 15 residues. CDR3: CASSLLPGLTDTQYF. Written as DNA, the CDR3 is TGTGCCAGCAGTTTATTACCAGGGCTCACAGATACGCAGTATTTT.

The CDR3 reads CSVGLAGEQYF. The CDR3 DNA reads TGCAGCGTTGGTCTGGCTGGCGAGCAGTACTTC. The V call is TRBV29-1, the J call TRBJ2-7, with D uncertain. Trimming left V 4 bases short and J 6 bases short, with 10 bases between. Germline V CDR1 and CDR2: SQVTM, ANQGSEA. The CDR3 loop spans 11 amino acids.

The chain joins TRBV9 to TRBJ2-5; D possibly corresponds to TRBD2 (5 bases). Germline CDR1 reads SGDLS; CDR2 reads YYNGEE. V was cut by 4 bases and J by 9 bases, with 22 bases left in between. This CDR3 region has 15 residues. The CDR3 is CASSPREWPERAQYF. DNA for the CDR3: TGTGCCAGCAGCCCCCGGGAATGGCCCGAGAGAGCCCAGTACTTC.